This passage covers 10 T cell receptor beta chains from one sample sequenced in a study of cytomegalovirus exposure and HLA in healthy donors. The primer mix had 60 Vbeta and 13 Jbeta primers. Libraries were prepared by immunoSEQ multiplex PCR; TCRdb keeps only in-frame clonotypes and omits some of them. The table has 49,000 or so clones, around 81% seen once. Sample: PBMCs. All receptors come from a boy between 10 and 17 years old in good health and CMV-seropositive.

This clone is a singleton in its sample. V usage is TRBV5-4 and J usage is TRBJ2-7; D remains unclear. V gave up 2 bases and J gave up 0 bases, with 6 bases separating them. Germline CDR1 reads SGHNT; CDR2 reads YYREEE (reference sequence). The CDR3 length is 13 residues. CDR3 nucleotides: TGTGCCAGCAGCTTTACGGGCTCCTACGAGCAGTACTTC. It specifies CASSFTGSYEQYF.

This sequence joins TRBV5-6 and TRBJ2-7, with 9 bases aligning to TRBD2. The CDR3 spans 15 residues. V gave up 6 bases and J gave up 3 bases; unmatched junction bases: 10. Germline V gene data show CDR1 as SGHDT and CDR2 as YYEEEE. This CDR3 is CASTQGTSGHYEQYF. In DNA form, the CDR3 reads TGTGCCAGCACCCAAGGAACTAGCGGGCACTACGAGCAGTACTTC.

J is TRBJ2-7 and V is TRBV7-9; weak D call: TRBD2 (7 bases). The CDR3 runs 14 residues. Germline CDR1 SEHNR, CDR2 FQNEAQ (reference sequence). The V end lost 4 bases, the J end lost 0 bases, and 10 bases lay between the germline ends. The CDR3 nucleotides are TGTGCCAGCAGCTGGGCGGGGGCCTCCTACGAGCAGTACTTC. As protein: CASSWAGASYEQYF. Drawing the rest from reference TRBV7-9 and TRBJ2-7, the complete variable domain is DTGVSQNPRHKITKRGQNVTFRCDPISEHNRLYWYRQTLGQGPEFLTYFQNEAQLEKSRLLSDRFSAERPKGSFSTLEIQRTEQGDSAMYLCASSWAGASYEQYFGPGTRLTVT.

This clone showed up just once. The chain links TRBV21-1 to TRBJ2-1; TRBD2, as called in the table, went unchecked against the DNA. TRBV21-1 is a pseudogene segment. The CDR3 contains 16 residues. CDR3 in DNA: TGTGCCAGCAGCCCCCGGCAAGCGGTCGCCATCAATGAGCAGTTCTTC. It translates to CASSPRQAVAINEQFF.

This clone was found a few times. The chain joins TRBV5-6 to TRBJ1-5, with 11 bases that match TRBD1. The CDR3 extends over 15 amino acids. CDR1 and CDR2 (germline): SGHDT, YYEEEE. Trimming took 2 bases from V and 6 from J; bases not matched to a gene: 4. As DNA, the CDR3 is TGTGCCAGCAGCTTTGGACAGGGGGCTACTCAGCCCCAGCATTTT. Its translation is CASSFGQGATQPQHF.

This clone has a handful of counts. The chain carries TRBV19 and TRBJ2-7; perhaps TRBD1 as D (6 bases). This CDR3 has 14 amino acids. V was trimmed by 4 bases and J by 6 bases, leaving 16 bases between them. Germline values: CDR1 LNHDA, CDR2 SQIVND (reference sequence). DNA of the CDR3: TGTGCCAGTAGTACCCGTGACAGGCCTGTCGAGCAGTACTTC. It is translated as CASSTRDRPVEQYF.

This clone was seen only a few times. The V and J genes are TRBV4-1 and TRBJ1-1; no reliable D call. V was pared by 0 bases and J by 11 bases, with 7 bases between. This CDR3 has 11 amino acids. Germline-derived CDR1 and CDR2 are MGHRA and YSYEKL. CDR3 DNA sequence: TGCGCCAGCAGCCAAGATCAGTTGGCTTTCTTT. Its protein is CASSQDQLAFF.

The rearrangement joins TRBV7-8 to TRBJ2-7; a possible D gene is TRBD1 (6 bases). From germline, CDR1 is SGHVS and CDR2 FQNEAQ. Deletions cut 7 bases from V and 7 bases from J, with 17 bases between. The CDR3 sequence is 13 residues long. CDR3 region: CASTKMGAREQYF. In nucleotides, the CDR3 is TGTGCCAGCACCAAGATGGGGGCGCGGGAGCAGTACTTC.

The chain couples TRBV4-1 to TRBJ2-3; TRBD1 matches at 8 bases. The CDR3 runs 15 residues. Germline V gene data show CDR1 as MGHRA and CDR2 as YSYEKL. With V trimmed by 0 bases and J by 4 bases, 3 bases remained unmatched. This chain's CDR3 is CASSQEARGPDTQYF. The CDR3 nucleotides are TGCGCCAGCAGCCAAGAAGCCAGGGGGCCAGATACGCAGTATTTT.

V is TRBV7-8 and J is TRBJ1-5; perhaps TRBD1 as D (5 bases). The CDR3 covers 14 residues. With 4 bases removed from V and 5 bases from J, the gap between germline ends came to 12 bases. Germline V lookup: CDR1 SGHVS, CDR2 FQNEAQ. The CDR3: CASSWKGGDQPQHF. DNA of the CDR3: TGTGCCAGCAGCTGGAAGGGAGGGGATCAGCCCCAGCATTTT.